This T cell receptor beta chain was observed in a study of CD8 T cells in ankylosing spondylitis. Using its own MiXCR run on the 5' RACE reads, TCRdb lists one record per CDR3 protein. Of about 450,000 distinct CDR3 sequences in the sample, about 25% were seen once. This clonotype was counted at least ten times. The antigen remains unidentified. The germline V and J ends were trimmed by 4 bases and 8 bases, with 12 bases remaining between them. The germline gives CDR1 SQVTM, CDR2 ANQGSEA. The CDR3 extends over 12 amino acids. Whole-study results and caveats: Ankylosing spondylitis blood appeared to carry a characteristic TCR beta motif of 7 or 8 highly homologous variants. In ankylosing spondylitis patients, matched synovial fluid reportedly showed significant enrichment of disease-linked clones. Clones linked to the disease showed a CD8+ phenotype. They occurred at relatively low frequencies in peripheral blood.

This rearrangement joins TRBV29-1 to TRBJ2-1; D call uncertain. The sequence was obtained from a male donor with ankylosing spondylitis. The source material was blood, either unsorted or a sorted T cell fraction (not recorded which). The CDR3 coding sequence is TGCAGCGTTGCCATGCAAAGGGATGAGCAGTTCTTC. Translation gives CSVAMQRDEQFF.